This T cell receptor beta chain is from a study of cytomegalovirus exposure and HLA in healthy donors. Findings of the study overall: Researchers counted 150 to 200 TCR beta chains as cytomegalovirus-associated. Reported results showed that the classifier diagnosed cytomegalovirus status with high specificity and sensitivity. Among TCR sequences, most were rare, though some public TCRs appeared in many donors.

The 120-subject validation cohort, separate from the roughly 700-subject first cohort, included the donors. TCRdb's table, derived via immunoSEQ multiplex PCR, lists solely in-frame clones and lacks some. The data contain approximately 160,000 clones, around 81% of them singletons. With 6 bases clipped from V and 10 bases from J, the junction kept 9 bases outside the gene matches. The CDR3 sequence is 13 residues long. Germline-derived CDR1 and CDR2 are MNHNY and SVGAGI (reference sequence). With regard to this clone: Its target is unknown.

The sequencing input was PBMCs. This chain joins TRBV6-6 and TRBJ2-1; 7 bases match TRBD1. The sequence was collected from a man between 25 and 39 years old in good health and CMV-seropositive. The CDR3 protein is CASSPTTGREQFF. Here the CDR3 DNA reads TGTGCCAGCAGCCCTACGACAGGGCGGGAGCAGTTCTTC.